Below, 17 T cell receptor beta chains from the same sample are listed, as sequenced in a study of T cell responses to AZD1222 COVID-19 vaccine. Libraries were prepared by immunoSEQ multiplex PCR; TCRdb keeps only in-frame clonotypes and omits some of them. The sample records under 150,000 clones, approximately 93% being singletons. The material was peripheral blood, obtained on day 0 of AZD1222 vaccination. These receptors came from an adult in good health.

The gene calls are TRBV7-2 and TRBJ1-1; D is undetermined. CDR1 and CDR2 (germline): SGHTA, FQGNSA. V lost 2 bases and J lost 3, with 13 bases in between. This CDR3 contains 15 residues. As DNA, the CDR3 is TGTGCCAGCAGCTTACTCGGGCGAGCGGACACTGAAGCTTTCTTT. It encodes CASSLLGRADTEAFF.

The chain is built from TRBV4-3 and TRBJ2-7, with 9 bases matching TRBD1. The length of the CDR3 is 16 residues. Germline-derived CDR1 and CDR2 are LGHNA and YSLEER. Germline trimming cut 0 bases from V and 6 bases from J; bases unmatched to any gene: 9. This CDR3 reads CASSQDRTGVSVEQYF. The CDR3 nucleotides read TGCGCCAGCAGCCAAGACCGGACAGGGGTTTCGGTCGAGCAGTACTTC.

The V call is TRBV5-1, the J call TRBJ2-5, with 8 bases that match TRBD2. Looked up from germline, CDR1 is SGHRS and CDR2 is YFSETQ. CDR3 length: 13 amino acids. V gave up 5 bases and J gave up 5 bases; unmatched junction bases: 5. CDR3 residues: CASSSGGGETQYF. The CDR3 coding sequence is TGCGCCAGCAGTTCGGGAGGGGGGGAGACCCAGTACTTC.

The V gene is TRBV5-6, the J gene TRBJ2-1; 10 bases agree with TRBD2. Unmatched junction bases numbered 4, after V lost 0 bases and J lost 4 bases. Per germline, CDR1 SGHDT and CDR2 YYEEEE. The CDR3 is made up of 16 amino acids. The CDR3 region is CASSLERTSGYNEQFF. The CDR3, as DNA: TGTGCCAGCAGCTTGGAGAGGACTAGCGGATACAATGAGCAGTTCTTC.

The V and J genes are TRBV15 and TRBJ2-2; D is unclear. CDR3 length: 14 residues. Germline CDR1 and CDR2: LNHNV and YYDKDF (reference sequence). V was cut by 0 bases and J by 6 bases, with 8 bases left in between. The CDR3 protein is CATSRDPRPGELFF. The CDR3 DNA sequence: TGTGCCACCAGCAGAGATCCGAGGCCCGGGGAGCTGTTTTTT.

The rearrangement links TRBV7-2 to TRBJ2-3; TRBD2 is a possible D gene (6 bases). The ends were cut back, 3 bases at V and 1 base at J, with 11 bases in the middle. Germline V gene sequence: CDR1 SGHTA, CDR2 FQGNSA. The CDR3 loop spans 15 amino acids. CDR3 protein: CASSFGEEGTDTQYF. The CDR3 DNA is TGTGCCAGCAGCTTCGGGGAGGAGGGCACAGATACGCAGTATTTT.

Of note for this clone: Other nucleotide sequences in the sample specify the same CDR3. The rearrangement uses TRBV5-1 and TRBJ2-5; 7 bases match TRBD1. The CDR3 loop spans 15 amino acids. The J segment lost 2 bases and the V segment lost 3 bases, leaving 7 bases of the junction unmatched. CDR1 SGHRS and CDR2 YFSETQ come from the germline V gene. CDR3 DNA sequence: TGCGCCAGCAGCTCAAGTGACAGGGTACAAGAGACCCAGTACTTC. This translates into CASSSSDRVQETQYF.

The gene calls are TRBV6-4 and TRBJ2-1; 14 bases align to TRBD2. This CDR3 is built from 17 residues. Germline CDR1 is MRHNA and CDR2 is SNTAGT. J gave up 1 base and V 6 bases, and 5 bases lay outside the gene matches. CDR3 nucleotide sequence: TGTGCCAGCAGCCGACTAGCGGGAGGGGCGTCCTACAATGAGCAGTTCTTC. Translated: CASSRLAGGASYNEQFF.

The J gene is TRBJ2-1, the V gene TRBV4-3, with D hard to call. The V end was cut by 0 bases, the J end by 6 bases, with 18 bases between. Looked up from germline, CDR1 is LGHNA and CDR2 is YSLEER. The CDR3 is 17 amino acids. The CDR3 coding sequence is TGCGCCAGCAGCCAAGAACTCGGGCCGCCGATTTCCAATGAGCAGTTCTTC. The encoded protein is CASSQELGPPISNEQFF.

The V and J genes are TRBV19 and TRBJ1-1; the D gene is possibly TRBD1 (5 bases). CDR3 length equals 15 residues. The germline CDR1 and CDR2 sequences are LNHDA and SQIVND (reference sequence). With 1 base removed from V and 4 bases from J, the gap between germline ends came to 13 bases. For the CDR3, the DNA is TGTGCCAGTAGTATAGTTGGGGCCGGCGGCACTGAAGCTTTCTTT. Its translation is CASSIVGAGGTEAFF.

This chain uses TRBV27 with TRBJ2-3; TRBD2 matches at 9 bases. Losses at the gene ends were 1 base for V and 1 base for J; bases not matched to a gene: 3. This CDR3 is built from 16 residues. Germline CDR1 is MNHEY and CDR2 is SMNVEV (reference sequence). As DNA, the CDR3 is TGTGCCAGCAGTTTATTGGTAGCGGGAGGCACAGATACGCAGTATTTT. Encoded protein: CASSLLVAGGTDTQYF.

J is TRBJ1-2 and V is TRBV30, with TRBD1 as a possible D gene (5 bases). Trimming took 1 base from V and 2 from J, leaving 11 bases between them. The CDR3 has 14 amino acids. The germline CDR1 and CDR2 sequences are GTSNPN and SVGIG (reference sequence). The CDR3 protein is CAWSDDSTNYGYTF. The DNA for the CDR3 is TGTGCCTGGAGTGACGACAGCACCAACTATGGCTACACCTTC.

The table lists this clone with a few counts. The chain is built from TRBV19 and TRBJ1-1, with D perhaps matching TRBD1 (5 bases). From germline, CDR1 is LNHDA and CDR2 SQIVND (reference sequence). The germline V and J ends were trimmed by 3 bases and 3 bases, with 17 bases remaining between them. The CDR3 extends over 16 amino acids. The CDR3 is CASSMLVRRVDTEAFF. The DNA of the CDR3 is TGTGCCAGTAGTATGTTAGTCCGCAGGGTGGACACTGAAGCTTTCTTT.

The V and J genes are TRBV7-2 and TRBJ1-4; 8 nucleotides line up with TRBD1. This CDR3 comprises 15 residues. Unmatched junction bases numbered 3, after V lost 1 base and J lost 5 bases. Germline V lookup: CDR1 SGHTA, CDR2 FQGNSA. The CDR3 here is CASSLVAGGNEKLFF. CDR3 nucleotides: TGTGCCAGCAGCTTAGTTGCAGGGGGCAATGAAAAACTGTTTTTT.

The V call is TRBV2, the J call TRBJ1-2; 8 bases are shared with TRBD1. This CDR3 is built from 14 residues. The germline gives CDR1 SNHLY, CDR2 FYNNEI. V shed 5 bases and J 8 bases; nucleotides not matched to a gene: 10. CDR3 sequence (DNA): TGTGCCAGCAGTTCAACGGACAGGGCGGGAGGCTACACCTTC. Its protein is CASSSTDRAGGYTF.

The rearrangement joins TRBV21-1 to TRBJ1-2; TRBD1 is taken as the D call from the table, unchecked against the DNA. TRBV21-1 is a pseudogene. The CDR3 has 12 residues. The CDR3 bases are TGTGCCAGCAGGGGGGACAGGGATGGCTACACCTTC. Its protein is CASRGDRDGYTF.

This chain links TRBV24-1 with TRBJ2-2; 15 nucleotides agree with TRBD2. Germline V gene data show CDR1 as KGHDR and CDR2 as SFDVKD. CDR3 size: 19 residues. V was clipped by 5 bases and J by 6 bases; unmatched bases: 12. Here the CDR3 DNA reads TGTGCCACCAGTGGGAGTATGGGGACTAGCGGGAGGATAGCCGGGGAGCTGTTTTTT. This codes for CATSGSMGTSGRIAGELFF.